Following are 13 T cell receptor beta chains from one sample sequenced in a study of long-term antiretroviral therapy in people with HIV. Run at survey level, the immunoSEQ assay was version v3.0. Only in-frame clones appear in the TCRdb table, and some are missing; sequencing was by immunoSEQ multiplex PCR. The table lists 35,000 to 45,000 clones, 75% to 85% of them singletons. This specimen consisted of unsorted PBMCs, obtained 3.4 years after starting antiretroviral therapy. The receptors were sampled from a man aged 25 to 45 with HIV.

This chain connects TRBV7-9 to TRBJ2-5, with 8 bases lining up with TRBD2. The trim removed 5 bases at V and 5 bases at J, leaving 13 bases unmatched. From germline, CDR1 is SEHNR and CDR2 FQNEAQ (reference sequence). This CDR3 spans 16 amino acids. The CDR3 nucleotides are TGTGCCAGCAGCCTTTCCGGGACTAGGTTTAAGGAGACCCAGTACTTC. This codes for CASSLSGTRFKETQYF.

For the CDR3, the DNA is TGCGCCAGCGCCCGAGGTTCTGGAAACACCATATATTTT. Translation gives CASARGSGNTIYF. V gene TRBV5-1 combines with J gene TRBJ1-3; D ambiguous. The V end lost 7 bases, the J end lost 1 base, and 9 bases lay between the germline ends. The CDR3 length is 13 residues. In germline, CDR1 is SGHRS, CDR2 YFSETQ.

This CDR3 is CASSVDSNEQFF. CDR3 in DNA: TGTGCCAGCAGCGTAGATAGCAATGAGCAGTTCTTC. This chain uses TRBV9 with TRBJ2-1; no firm D call. The CDR3 runs to 12 residues. With 0 bases removed from V and 6 bases from J, the gap between germline ends came to 4 bases. CDR1 and CDR2 from the germline V gene are SGDLS and YYNGEE.

The V call is TRBV18, the J call TRBJ2-4; 7 bases are shared with TRBD1. From germline, CDR1 is KGHSH and CDR2 LQKENI. J lost 0 bases, V lost 5 bases, and 10 bases had no gene match. CDR3 length equals 17 residues. The DNA for the CDR3 is TGTGCCAGCTCAGGGACAGTGGGCCCCCTAGCCAAAAACATTCAGTACTTC. Amino acid sequence: CASSGTVGPLAKNIQYF. Complete variable domain (other parts from reference TRBV18 and TRBJ2-4): NAGVMQNPRHLVRRRGQEARLRCSPMKGHSHVYWYRQLPEEGLKFMVYLQKENIIDESGMPKERFSAEFPKEGPSILRIQQVVRGDSAAYFCASSGTVGPLAKNIQYFGAGTRLSVL.

The rearrangement links TRBV11-2 to TRBJ2-7; no firm D call. This CDR3 is 15 amino acids long. The V gene's germline CDR1 is SGHAT and CDR2 FQNNGV. With 2 bases removed from V and 0 bases from J, the gap between germline ends came to 11 bases. The CDR3 protein is CASSLQVLSSYEQYF. The CDR3 DNA sequence: TGTGCCAGCAGCTTACAGGTCTTGAGCTCCTACGAGCAGTACTTC.

The CDR3 here is CASSSSRSETQYF. CDR3 DNA sequence: TGTGCCAGCAGCTCGAGTAGAAGCGAGACCCAGTACTTC. J is TRBJ2-5 and V is TRBV6-1; D gene unclear. This CDR3 region has 13 residues. V lost 6 bases and J lost 5, with 13 bases in between. Germline CDR1 reads MNHNS; CDR2 reads SASEGT.

CDR3 sequence: CASSIGGPEAFF. CDR3 nucleotide sequence: TGTGCCAGTAGTATTGGGGGGCCTGAAGCTTTCTTT. V is TRBV19 and J is TRBJ1-1; tentatively, D is TRBD1 (6 bases). Trimming removed 3 bases at V and 6 bases at J, with 8 bases between. The CDR3 totals 12 residues. Per germline, CDR1 LNHDA and CDR2 SQIVND (reference sequence).

This clone was seen a single time. The chain is built from TRBV10-3 and TRBJ2-7; 8 bases line up with TRBD1. The J segment lost 6 bases and the V segment lost 0 bases, leaving 7 bases of the junction unmatched. The germline CDR1 and CDR2 sequences are ENHRY and SYGVKD. CDR3 length: 15 amino acids. The CDR3 nucleotides read TGTGCCATCAGTGAGTCGAGGGCAGGGGGCGGCGAGCAGTACTTC. Residues: CAISESRAGGGEQYF.

A remark on this clone: At the DNA level, this CDR3 is encoded by other sequences in the same sample as well. This chain links TRBV5-6 with TRBJ2-7, with D uncertain. Trimming pared 0 bases from V and 5 bases from J, leaving 6 bases between. CDR1 and CDR2 from the germline V gene are SGHDT and YYEEEE. The CDR3 runs to 12 residues. The CDR3 loop is CASSLGTHEQYF. The CDR3 DNA is TGTGCCAGCAGCTTGGGTACCCACGAGCAGTACTTC.

V gene TRBV5-4 combines with J gene TRBJ2-1; D is undetermined. The CDR3 is made up of 12 amino acids. Germline assignment: CDR1 SGHNT and CDR2 YYREEE (reference sequence). V shed 0 bases and J shed 8 bases, with 6 bases lying between them. CDR3 DNA: TGTGCCAGCAGCTTGGCTATGTATGAGCAGTTCTTC. This sequence encodes CASSLAMYEQFF.

In this sample, this clone turned up a few times. The chain combines TRBV9 with TRBJ2-7; 9 nucleotides line up with TRBD2. Losses at the gene ends were 0 bases for V and 7 bases for J; bases not matched to a gene: 8. This CDR3 spans 15 amino acids. Per the germline V gene, CDR1 is SGDLS and CDR2 is YYNGEE. CDR3 sequence: CASSVEAGGPREQYF. DNA for the CDR3: TGTGCCAGCAGCGTAGAGGCGGGAGGGCCTCGGGAGCAGTACTTC.

The J gene is TRBJ1-1, the V gene TRBV19; a possible D gene is TRBD1 (6 bases). Germline V gives CDR1 LNHDA, CDR2 SQIVND (reference sequence). The CDR3 totals 13 residues. Trimming left V 10 bases short and J 6 bases short, with 18 bases between. The CDR3: CATDDGGLAEAFF. The DNA of the CDR3 is TGTGCCACCGATGATGGGGGCTTAGCTGAAGCTTTCTTT.

The rearrangement links TRBV4-1 to TRBJ2-2, with 7 nucleotides matching TRBD1. Looked up from germline, CDR1 is MGHRA and CDR2 is YSYEKL. Trimming at V came to 1 base and at J to 0 bases, leaving 2 bases not matched to a gene. The CDR3 sequence is 16 residues long. This CDR3 is CASSQADRANTGELFF. In DNA form, the CDR3 reads TGCGCCAGCAGCCAAGCCGACAGGGCGAACACCGGGGAGCTGTTTTTT.